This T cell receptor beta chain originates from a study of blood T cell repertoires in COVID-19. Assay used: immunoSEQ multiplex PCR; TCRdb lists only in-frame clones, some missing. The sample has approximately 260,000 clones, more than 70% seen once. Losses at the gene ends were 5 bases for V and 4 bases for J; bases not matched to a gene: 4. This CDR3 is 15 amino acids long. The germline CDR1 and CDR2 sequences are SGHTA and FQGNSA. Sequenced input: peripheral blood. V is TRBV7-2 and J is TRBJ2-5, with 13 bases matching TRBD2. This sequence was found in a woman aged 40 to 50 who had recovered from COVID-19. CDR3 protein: CASSQLAGGGETQYF. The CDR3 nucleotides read TGTGCCAGCAGCCAACTAGCGGGAGGGGGAGAGACCCAGTACTTC.